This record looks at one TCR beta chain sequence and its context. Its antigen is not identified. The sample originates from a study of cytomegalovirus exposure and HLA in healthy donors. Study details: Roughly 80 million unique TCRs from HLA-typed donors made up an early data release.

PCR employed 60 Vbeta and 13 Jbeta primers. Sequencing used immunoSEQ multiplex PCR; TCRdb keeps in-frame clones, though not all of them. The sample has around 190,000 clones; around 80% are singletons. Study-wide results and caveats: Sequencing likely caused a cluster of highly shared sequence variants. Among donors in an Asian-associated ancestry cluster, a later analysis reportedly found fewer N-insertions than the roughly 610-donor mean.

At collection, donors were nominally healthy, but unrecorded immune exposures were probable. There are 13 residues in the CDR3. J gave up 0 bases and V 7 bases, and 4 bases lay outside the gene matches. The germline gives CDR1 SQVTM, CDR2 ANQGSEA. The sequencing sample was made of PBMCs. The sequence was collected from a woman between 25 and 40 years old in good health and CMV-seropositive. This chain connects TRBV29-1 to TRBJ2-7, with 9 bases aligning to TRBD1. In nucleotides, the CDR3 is TGCAGCGCATTGGACAGGGGCTCCTACGAGCAGTACTTC. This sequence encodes CSALDRGSYEQYF.